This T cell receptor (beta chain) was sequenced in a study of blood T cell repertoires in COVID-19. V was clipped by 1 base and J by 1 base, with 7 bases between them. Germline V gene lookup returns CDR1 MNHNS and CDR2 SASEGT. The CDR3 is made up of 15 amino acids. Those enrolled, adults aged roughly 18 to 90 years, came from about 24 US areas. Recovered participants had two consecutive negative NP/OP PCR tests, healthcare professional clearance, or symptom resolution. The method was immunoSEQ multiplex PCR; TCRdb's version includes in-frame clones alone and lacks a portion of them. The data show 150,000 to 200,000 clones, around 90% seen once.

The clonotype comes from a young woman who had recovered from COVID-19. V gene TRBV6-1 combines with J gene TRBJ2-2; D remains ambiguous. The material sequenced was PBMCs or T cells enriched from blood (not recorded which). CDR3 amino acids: CASSEEGGNTGELFF. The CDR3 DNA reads TGTGCCAGCAGTGAAGAAGGCGGGAACACCGGGGAGCTGTTTTTT.